This T cell receptor (beta chain) was identified in a study of blood T cell repertoires in COVID-19. As for the study in general: Sites across the United States, Italy and Spain contributed samples from acute and convalescent COVID-19.

Repertoires were generated with immunoSEQ multiplex PCR, while TCRdb's copy carries only in-frame clones and drops some. The sample includes 350,000 or so clones, roughly 86% of them seen just once. The study recruited exposed participants who had met a COVID-19 case within 2 weeks before entry. This clone was seen only a few times. Germline loops: CDR1 LGHNT, CDR2 FRNRAP. The CDR3 spans 14 residues. After removal of 4 bases from V and 10 bases from J, the junction contained 10 bases not matched to a gene. This sequence originates from a woman aged 25 to 45 who had been exposed to COVID-19. The chain combines TRBV12-5 with TRBJ1-3; TRBD1 matches at 7 bases. Specimen: PBMCs or T cells enriched from blood (not recorded which). The CDR3 is CASGWSGGGQTIYF. The CDR3 coding sequence is TGTGCTAGTGGTTGGTCAGGGGGAGGACAGACCATATATTTT. Drawing the rest from reference TRBV12-5 and TRBJ1-3, the complete variable domain is DARVTQTPRHKVTEMGQEVTMRCQPILGHNTVFWYRQTMMQGLELLAYFRNRAPLDDSGMPKDRFSAEMPDATLATLKIQPSEPRDSAVYFCASGWSGGGQTIYFGEGSWLTVV.